This is a list of T cell receptor beta chains from one sample in a study of blood T cells in healthy people across ages. TCRdb recomputed calls from the 5' RACE reads with MiXCR, one row per CDR3 protein. The repertoire includes 1.2 million to 1.5 million distinct CDR3 sequences, 59% of them detected once, and over 5.5% sits in the top ten. Material for sequencing was blood. Every receptor here comes from a man aged 18 to 35 in good health. Both conserved end residues are part of each CDR3.

cdr3_aa	j_call	v_call
CASSQEKSSSYNSPLHF	TRBJ1-6	TRBV4-1
CASSLGPSGTSPLHF	TRBJ1-6	TRBV7-2
CSAEGGDTEAFF	TRBJ1-1	TRBV20-1
CASSSSEDRPLNTEAFF	TRBJ1-1	TRBV27
CASSLFIAGGPKDTQYF	TRBJ2-3	TRBV7-6
CASSLGSYREGYGYTF	TRBJ1-2	TRBV5-1
CASSLWLAPDTDTQYF	TRBJ2-3	TRBV7-2
CASSPRAGESYNEQFF	TRBJ2-1	TRBV3-1
CASSQEDRLYNEQFF	TRBJ2-1	TRBV3-1
CASSQEPGQGGETQYF	TRBJ2-5	TRBV4-1
CAISEFGTSNTYEQYF	TRBJ2-7	TRBV10-3
CASGETYSGRGFF	TRBJ2-1	TRBV2
CASSLSTPSGRAPETQYF	NA	TRBV5-1
CSARDRGGYTF	TRBJ1-2	TRBV20-1
CASRYSGGLAKNIQYF	TRBJ2-4	TRBV28